This record looks at one TCR beta chain sequence and its context. Its matching antigen is unknown. The data belong to a study of type 1 and type 2 diabetes patients. Study results and limitations: With limited T2D and control samples, some T1D-only expanded clones may not be T1D-specific.

Genomic DNA was the PCR template. The TCR beta CDR3 region was amplified using 30 forward and 13 reverse primers. One entry per CDR3 protein, called by TCRdb with MiXCR from the multiplex PCR reads. The sample holds 250,000 to 300,000 distinct CDR3 sequences; roughly 50% are singletons and the top ten take around 15%. The clonotype was recovered from a man younger than 35 with type 2 diabetes. Sequencing input: peripheral blood mononuclear cells (PBMCs).

The CDR3 protein is CATTPGQGVKNSPLHF. The CDR3 region has the DNA TGTGCCACAACCCCGGGACAGGGGGTTAAGAATTCACCCCTCCACTTT. The chain combines TRBV6-5 with TRBJ1-6, with 11 positions matching TRBD1. This CDR3 is built from 16 residues. Per the germline V gene, CDR1 is MNHEY and CDR2 is SVGAGI. V shed 10 bases and J 7 bases; nucleotides not matched to a gene: 12.